This T cell receptor beta chain stems from a study of CD8 T cells in Susac syndrome. RNA totalling roughly 0.45 to 1 ug underwent reverse transcription with random hexamers. TCRdb called the immunoSEQ multiplex PCR reads again in MiXCR, with one record for every CDR3 protein. The sample has some 190,000 distinct CDR3 sequences, approximately 94% seen once. Healthy donors, matched for age and sex, constituted the control group. The specimen was CD4+ T cells from PBMCs. The sequence was collected from a human donor in good health.

The CDR3 loop reads CSARSGRAAYEQYF. The CDR3 coding sequence is TGCAGTGCTAGATCTGGCAGGGCAGCCTACGAGCAGTACTTC. The rearrangement links TRBV20-1 to TRBJ2-7; possibly TRBD1 for D (5 bases). This CDR3 is built from 14 residues. From germline, CDR1 is DFQATT and CDR2 SNEGSKA (reference sequence). Trimming left V 2 bases short and J 2 bases short, with 13 bases between.